Sequencing of this T cell receptor (beta chain) was carried out in a study of T cell responses to AZD1222 COVID-19 vaccine. Profiled with immunoSEQ multiplex PCR; TCRdb holds only in-frame clones, not every one. The repertoire holds about 78,000 clones, with around 90% as singletons. V gave up 8 bases and J gave up 13 bases, with 21 bases separating them. This CDR3 is built from 13 residues. The germline V gene has CDR1 MNHEY and CDR2 SMNVEV (reference sequence). The rearrangement uses TRBV27 and TRBJ1-5; D unclear. The receptor comes from an adult in good health. The source material was peripheral blood, sampled on day 0 of MenACWY control vaccination. The chain's CDR3 is CASRPGDRTYQHF. As DNA, the CDR3 is TGTGCCAGCCGGCCCGGAGACCGTACGTATCAGCATTTT.